This T cell receptor beta chain was sequenced for a study of tissue T cells after allogeneic stem cell transplantation. Findings and limits, study-wide: The study did not identify alloreactive or antigen-specific tissue TCRs, and some clones might be persisting host cells. Across patients, clones rarely overlapped, yet motif clusters were shared tissue-specifically. Tissue-detected TCR repertoire was only partly captured by blood and spleen T cells.

The CDR3 sequence is 14 residues long. Trimming took off 0 bases at V and 0 bases at J, with 6 bases between the two ends. The germline CDR1 and CDR2 sequences are SGHSN and HYEKVE. The method was immunoSEQ multiplex PCR; TCRdb's version includes in-frame clones alone and lacks a portion of them. This table has approximately 5,700 clones, 45% appearing once. Turning to this clone: The antigen is unknown. The germline and genes are mouse ones. The observed sequence ends 1 residue before the CDR3 terminus, with the missing tail filled in from the germline J gene.

Time point meaning: mouse harvest day 14 after allogeneic transplant. Mouse grafts combined 10^7 T-cell-depleted bone marrow cells with 10^6 splenic CD5+ T cells. B6 (H2b) cells into BALB/c (H2d) mice; tissues taken at day 7 or 14. The sequencing sample was made of gut tissue. This TCR was sampled from a female BALB/c mouse given C57BL/6 T cells with graft-versus-host disease after an allogeneic hematopoietic cell transplant. This chain uses TRBV12-1 with TRBJ2-3; TRBD1 is a possible D gene (5 bases). The CDR3 loop is CASSLDSSAETLYF. CDR3 DNA (partial): TGTGCCAGCTCTCTCGACAGTAGTGCAGAAACGCTGTAT. The full variable domain, its missing parts supplied by reference TRBV12-1 and TRBJ2-3, is DSGVVQSPRHIIKEKGGRSVLTCIPISGHSNVVWYQQTLGKELKFLIQHYEKVERDKGFLPSRFSVQQFDDYHSEMNMSALELEDSAMYFCASSLDSSAETLYFGSGTRLTVL.